This is a list of T cell receptor beta chains from one sample in a study of T cell responses to AZD1222 COVID-19 vaccine. Measured with immunoSEQ multiplex PCR; TCRdb has only the in-frame clones, and not every one. The sample records 200,000 or so clones, 85% to 95% being singletons. The sample was peripheral blood, taken 28 days after the second AZD1222 dose. The receptors were sampled from an adult who received the AZD1222 COVID-19 vaccine. The conserved cysteine and the conserved F or W are not part of the CDR3 here. The order of the fields is V gene, J gene, CDR3 protein.

v_gene: TRBV4-1; j_gene: TRBJ1-1; CDR3aa: ASTTGQGYPEAF
v_gene: TRBV20-1; j_gene: TRBJ2-3; CDR3aa: SARGDTQY
v_gene: TRBV27; j_gene: TRBJ2-1; CDR3aa: ASWFRDEQF
v_gene: TRBV12-3/TRBV12-4; j_gene: TRBJ2-1; CDR3aa: ASRREYNEQF
v_gene: TRBV13; j_gene: TRBJ1-1; CDR3aa: ASSSYPGSEAF
v_gene: TRBV6-5; j_gene: TRBJ2-3; CDR3aa: ASEKDTDTQY
v_gene: TRBV12-5; j_gene: TRBJ2-1; CDR3aa: ASGPKRQGAFSSYNEQF
v_gene: TRBV7-2; j_gene: TRBJ2-5; CDR3aa: ASSLTTGTETQY
v_gene: TRBV5-1; j_gene: TRBJ1-1; CDR3aa: ASREQGGSAEAF
v_gene: TRBV20-1; j_gene: TRBJ1-4; CDR3aa: SASPDRGIYEKLF
v_gene: TRBV25-1; j_gene: TRBJ1-1; CDR3aa: ASSLQGGTEAF
v_gene: TRBV6-1; j_gene: TRBJ1-5; CDR3aa: ASSDAGDSNQPQH
v_gene: TRBV27; j_gene: TRBJ1-2; CDR3aa: ASSLQVYGYT
v_gene: TRBV27; j_gene: TRBJ1-6; CDR3aa: TSNTWGSSYNSPLH
v_gene: TRBV5-4; j_gene: TRBJ1-4; CDR3aa: ASSLQGAIEKLF
v_gene: TRBV10-2; j_gene: TRBJ1-1; CDR3aa: ASSELDPMNTEAF
v_gene: TRBV30; j_gene: TRBJ2-1; CDR3aa: AWNAGASYNEQF
v_gene: TRBV4-3; j_gene: TRBJ2-1; CDR3aa: ASSQERADEQF
v_gene: TRBV24-1; j_gene: TRBJ2-3; CDR3aa: ATSDPSGTDTQY
v_gene: TRBV9; j_gene: TRBJ1-3; CDR3aa: ASSEGQGKNTIY
v_gene: TRBV7-2; j_gene: TRBJ1-2; CDR3aa: ASSLTGEGSYGYT
v_gene: TRBV11-2; j_gene: TRBJ1-6; CDR3aa: ASSSLTGRRPPLH
v_gene: TRBV19; j_gene: TRBJ2-1; CDR3aa: ASSIRPYNEQF
v_gene: TRBV24-1; j_gene: TRBJ2-3; CDR3aa: ATSEYSAGAGDTQY
v_gene: TRBV3-1/TRBV3-2; j_gene: TRBJ2-3; CDR3aa: ASSFSTSGGASDTQY
v_gene: TRBV5-8; j_gene: TRBJ2-3; CDR3aa: ASRWAGADTQY
v_gene: TRBV24-1; j_gene: TRBJ2-1; CDR3aa: ATSEKGEASSYNEQF